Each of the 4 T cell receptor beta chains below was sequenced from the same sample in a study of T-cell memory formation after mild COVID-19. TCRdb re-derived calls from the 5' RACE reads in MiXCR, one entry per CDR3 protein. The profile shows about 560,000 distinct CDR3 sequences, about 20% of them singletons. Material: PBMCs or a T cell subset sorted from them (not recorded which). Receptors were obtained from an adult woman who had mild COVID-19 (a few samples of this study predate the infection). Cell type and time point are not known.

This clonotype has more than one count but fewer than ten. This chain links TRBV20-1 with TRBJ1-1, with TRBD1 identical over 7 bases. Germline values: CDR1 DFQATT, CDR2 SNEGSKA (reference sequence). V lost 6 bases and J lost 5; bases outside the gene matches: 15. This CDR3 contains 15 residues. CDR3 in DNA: TGCAGTGCCACTCCCCTAGACAGGGATGGGACTGAAGCTTTCTTT. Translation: CSATPLDRDGTEAFF.

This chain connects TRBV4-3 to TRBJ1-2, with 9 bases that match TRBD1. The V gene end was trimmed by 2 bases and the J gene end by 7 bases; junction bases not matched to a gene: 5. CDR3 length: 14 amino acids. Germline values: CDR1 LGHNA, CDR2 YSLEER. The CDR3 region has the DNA TGCGCCAGCAGCCAAAACAGGGGGCCGGGTGGCTACACCTTC. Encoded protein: CASSQNRGPGGYTF.

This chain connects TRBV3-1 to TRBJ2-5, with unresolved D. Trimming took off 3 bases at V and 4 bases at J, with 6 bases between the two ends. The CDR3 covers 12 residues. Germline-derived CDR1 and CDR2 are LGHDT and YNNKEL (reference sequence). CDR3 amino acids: CASSQLPETQYF. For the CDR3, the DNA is TGTGCCAGCAGCCAGCTACCAGAGACCCAGTACTTC.

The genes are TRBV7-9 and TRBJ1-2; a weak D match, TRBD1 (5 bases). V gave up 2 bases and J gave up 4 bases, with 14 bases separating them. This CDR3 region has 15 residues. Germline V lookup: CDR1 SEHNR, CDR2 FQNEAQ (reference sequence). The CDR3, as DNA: TGTGCCAGCAGCTTATCTACAGGCCAGCCCTATGGCTACACCTTC. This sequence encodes CASSLSTGQPYGYTF. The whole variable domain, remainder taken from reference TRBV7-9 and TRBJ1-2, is DTGVSQNPRHKITKRGQNVTFRCDPISEHNRLYWYRQTLGQGPEFLTYFQNEAQLEKSRLLSDRFSAERPKGSFSTLEIQRTEQGDSAMYLCASSLSTGQPYGYTFGSGTRLTVV.